This TCR beta chain was profiled in a study of T cell responses to AZD1222 COVID-19 vaccine. Profiled with immunoSEQ multiplex PCR; TCRdb holds only in-frame clones, not every one. The sample yields about 90,000 clones, approximately 83% seen once. This receptor was taken from an adult in good health. This specimen was peripheral blood, taken on day 0 of AZD1222 vaccination.

The CDR3 reads CASRGLQGVNTEAFF. The CDR3 region has the DNA TGTGCCAGTAGAGGATTACAGGGAGTGAACACTGAAGCTTTCTTT. J is TRBJ1-1 and V is TRBV19; D might be TRBD1 (6 bases). Germline assignment: CDR1 LNHDA and CDR2 SQIVND (reference sequence). This CDR3 has 15 residues. Trimming removed 6 bases at V and 0 bases at J, with 14 bases between.